These 14 T cell receptor beta chains originate from one sample sequenced in a study of blood T cell repertoires in COVID-19. Assay used: immunoSEQ multiplex PCR; TCRdb lists only in-frame clones, some missing. Of a few hundred thousand clones listed, about nine tenths were seen once; the top ten hold 0.8% to 0.9%. The sample consisted of PBMCs or T cells enriched from blood (not recorded which). These receptors came from a woman aged 40-49 years who had been exposed to COVID-19.

V usage is TRBV7-2 and J usage is TRBJ2-3, with 7 bases aligning to TRBD2. Germline V gives CDR1 SGHTA, CDR2 FQGNSA. The trim removed 0 bases at V and 3 bases at J, leaving 3 bases unmatched. The CDR3 consists of 15 residues. The CDR3 region is CASSLAASGTDTQYF. CDR3 DNA: TGTGCCAGCAGCTTAGCGGCTAGCGGTACAGATACGCAGTATTTT.

V and J are TRBV28 and TRBJ1-2; D not certain. Germline assignment: CDR1 MDHEN and CDR2 SYDVKM. The CDR3 length is 14 residues. Trimming took 7 bases from V and 4 from J, leaving 16 bases between them. CDR3 nucleotides: TGTGCCAGCACCCCTGTCCGGGAGGCCTATGGCTACACCTTC. It encodes CASTPVREAYGYTF.

The chain joins TRBV3-1 (or the pseudogene TRBV3-2) to TRBJ2-5, with D possibly matching TRBD1 (6 bases). V lost 0 bases, J lost 1 base, and 15 bases lay in between. The CDR3 is made up of 17 amino acids. Germline V lookup: CDR1 LGHDT, CDR2 YNNKEL (reference sequence). The chain's CDR3 is CASSQDRSTGRQETQYF. CDR3 nucleotide sequence: TGTGCCAGCAGCCAAGATCGATCCACAGGGCGCCAAGAGACCCAGTACTTC.

The chain combines TRBV7-3 with TRBJ2-1; TRBD2 aligns across 8 bases. The CDR3 contains 13 residues. The germline gives CDR1 SGHTA, CDR2 FQGTGA. V lost 8 bases and J lost 4; bases outside the gene matches: 4. The DNA of the CDR3 is TGTGCCAGCTCACTAGCGGCTTACAATGAGCAGTTCTTC. This gives the protein CASSLAAYNEQFF.

The chain combines TRBV12-3 or TRBV12-4 with TRBJ2-1; maybe TRBD1 (5 bases). Trimming took 3 bases from V and 5 from J, leaving 8 bases between them. This CDR3 has 13 residues. The CDR3 here is CASSFRRDNEQFF. The CDR3 DNA sequence: TGTGCCAGCAGTTTTCGCAGGGACAATGAGCAGTTCTTC.

V is TRBV3-1 (or the pseudogene TRBV3-2) and J is TRBJ1-1; 11 positions match TRBD1. V trimming: 1 base; J trimming: 5 bases; junction bases outside the gene matches: 3. Germline assignment: CDR1 LGHDT and CDR2 YNNKEL (reference sequence). The CDR3 spans 15 residues. The CDR3 region is CASSQGTGGTTEAFF. The CDR3 DNA reads as TGTGCCAGCAGCCAAGGGACAGGGGGCACGACTGAAGCTTTCTTT.

This clone was recorded many times. V gene TRBV7-9 combines with J gene TRBJ1-1; D gene ambiguous. This CDR3 contains 16 residues. Trimming took 0 bases from V and 0 from J, leaving 11 bases between them. Germline values: CDR1 SEHNR, CDR2 FQNEAQ (reference sequence). CDR3 sequence (DNA): TGTGCCAGCAGCTTAGCGGGCGCAGCGGTGAACACTGAAGCTTTCTTT. Its protein product is CASSLAGAAVNTEAFF.

The chain is built from TRBV27 and TRBJ1-5; no clear D. The CDR3 is 13 residues long. Trimming cost V 2 bases and J 5 bases, with 7 bases left between them. Germline assignment: CDR1 MNHEY and CDR2 SMNVEV (reference sequence). The CDR3 loop is CASSLISDQPQHF. In nucleotides, the CDR3 is TGTGCCAGCAGTTTAATTTCTGATCAGCCCCAGCATTTT.

The chain links TRBV3-1 (or the pseudogene TRBV3-2) to TRBJ2-2; D might be TRBD2 (6 bases). The CDR3 covers 15 residues. Germline V CDR1 and CDR2: LGHDT, YNNKEL (reference sequence). V lost 4 bases to trimming and J lost 1 base, with 10 bases between them. The DNA of the CDR3 is TGTGCCAGCAGCCCCGGTAGCGGGAACACCGGGGAGCTGTTTTTT. Amino acid sequence: CASSPGSGNTGELFF.

This clone was seen only once. V is TRBV19 and J is TRBJ1-1; perhaps TRBD1 as D (5 bases). Germline assignment: CDR1 LNHDA and CDR2 SQIVND (reference sequence). Trimming took 7 bases from V and 6 from J, leaving 15 bases between them. The CDR3 sequence is 13 residues long. The chain's CDR3 is CASTLGAGSEAFF. CDR3 nucleotide sequence: TGTGCCAGTACCTTAGGGGCGGGATCTGAAGCTTTCTTT.

This sequence joins TRBV19 and TRBJ1-3; TRBD1 aligns across 12 bases. The CDR3 length is 18 residues. Germline lookup yields CDR1 LNHDA and CDR2 SQIVND (reference sequence). V was pared by 3 bases and J by 1 base, with 7 bases of the junction left unmatched. CDR3 nucleotides: TGTGCCAGTAGTATGGGACAGGGGGCAAAGGGGTCTGGAAACACCATATATTTT. It yields the protein CASSMGQGAKGSGNTIYF. The full variable domain, in which reference TRBV19 and TRBJ1-3 provide the parts outside the CDR3, is DGGITQSPKYLFRKEGQNVTLSCEQNLNHDAMYWYRQDPGQGLRLIYYSQIVNDFQKGDIAEGYSVSREKKESFPLTVTSAQKNPTAFYLCASSMGQGAKGSGNTIYFGEGSWLTVV.

The rearrangement joins TRBV9 to TRBJ2-7, with 11 bases lining up with TRBD1. Germline V gives CDR1 SGDLS, CDR2 YYNGEE. The CDR3 is 17 residues long. Trimming at V came to 4 bases and at J to 3 bases, leaving 12 bases not matched to a gene. CDR3: CASSQEDRGRGIYEQYF. The CDR3 DNA sequence: TGTGCCAGCAGCCAAGAGGACAGGGGGCGCGGCATCTACGAGCAGTACTTC. Full variable domain (outside the CDR3, taken from reference TRBV9 and TRBJ2-7): DSGVTQTPKHLITATGQRVTLRCSPRSGDLSVYWYQQSLDQGLQFLIQYYNGEERAKGNILERFSAQQFPDLHSELNLSSLELGDSALYFCASSQEDRGRGIYEQYFGPGTRLTVT.

The rearrangement uses TRBV24-1 and TRBJ2-5; D unclear. The CDR3 extends over 13 amino acids. Deletions cut 4 bases from V and 0 bases from J, with 5 bases between. Germline lookup yields CDR1 KGHDR and CDR2 SFDVKD. CDR3 bases: TGTGCCACCAGTGACGTTAACCAAGAGACCCAGTACTTC. This codes for CATSDVNQETQYF.

This chain connects TRBV7-9 to TRBJ2-1, with TRBD2 matching over 7 bases. V was pared by 5 bases and J by 3 bases, with 10 bases of the junction left unmatched. The V gene's germline CDR1 is SEHNR and CDR2 FQNEAQ (reference sequence). This CDR3 is 16 amino acids long. Written as DNA, the CDR3 is TGTGCCAGCAGCGGGCCTCCTAGCGGTTACTACAATGAGCAGTTCTTC. It specifies CASSGPPSGYYNEQFF.